These 10 T cell receptor beta chains came from one sample sequenced in a study of Ad26.COV2.S vaccination and SARS-CoV-2 variants. The data were produced by immunoSEQ multiplex PCR, yet TCRdb's version contains in-frame clones alone and is incomplete. The profile covers some 300,000 clones, with around 83% appearing a single time and more than 1.5% taken by the ten largest. Documented treatment: about 20 received Ad26.COV2.S at low or high dose, single or two shots; roughly 5 received placebo; per-sample allocation not given. The samples date from day 63 after the first vaccine or placebo injection. Sequenced material: peripheral blood, taken in a trial of Ad26.COV2.S vaccine versus placebo. Receptors were obtained from a person between 18 and 65 years old who received the Ad26.COV2.S COVID-19 vaccine or a placebo.

This chain links TRBV4-1 with TRBJ1-4; D unresolved. CDR1 is MGHRA, CDR2 YSYEKL, per germline. The length of the CDR3 is 15 residues. Trimming shortened V by 1 base and J by 2 bases, and 8 bases separated the two germline ends. The CDR3, as DNA: TGCGCCAGCAGCCAAGGGAGGGAGACTAATGAAAAACTGTTTTTT. This gives the protein CASSQGRETNEKLFF.

The CDR3 loop reads CASSLIGPVNTEAFF. The DNA of the CDR3 is TGTGCCAGCAGCTTGATTGGTCCTGTGAACACTGAAGCTTTCTTT. The chain has TRBV5-8 and TRBJ1-1; no clear D gene. The CDR3 extends over 15 amino acids. V was pared by 1 base and J by 0 bases, with 10 bases between. Germline V gene lookup returns CDR1 SGHTS and CDR2 YDEGEE.

This clone appeared once. This chain links TRBV30 with TRBJ1-3, with unresolved D. V lost 0 bases and J lost 4, with 10 bases in between. The CDR3 is 14 residues long. In germline, CDR1 is GTSNPN, CDR2 SVGIG (reference sequence). CDR3 loop: CAWSVGSGGNTIYF. The DNA of the CDR3 is TGTGCCTGGAGTGTAGGGTCCGGCGGAAACACCATATATTTT. The variable domain in full, completed from reference TRBV30 and TRBJ1-3, reads SQTIHQWPATLVQPVGSPLSLECTVEGTSNPNLYWYRQAAGRGLQLLFYSVGIGQISSEVPQNLSASRPQDRQFILSSKKLLLSDSGFYLCAWSVGSGGNTIYFGEGSWLTVV.

This clone was counted a single time. The rearrangement uses TRBV4-1 and TRBJ2-2; D perhaps matches TRBD1 (6 bases). Germline CDR1 and CDR2: MGHRA and YSYEKL. Trimming took off 6 bases at V and 1 base at J, with 12 bases between the two ends. There are 15 residues in the CDR3. The CDR3 nucleotides read TGCGCCAGCAGTCCCCAAGGGGGGAACACCGGGGAGCTGTTTTTT. This encodes CASSPQGGNTGELFF.

The chain is built from TRBV19 and TRBJ1-1, with D perhaps matching TRBD1 (6 bases). The CDR3 is 16 amino acids. The germline V gene encodes CDR1 LNHDA and CDR2 SQIVND (reference sequence). Trimming removed 3 bases from V and 0 bases from J, with 14 bases in between. CDR3 loop: CASSISGEFMNTEAFF. The CDR3, as DNA: TGTGCCAGTAGTATTTCAGGGGAATTCATGAACACTGAAGCTTTCTTT.

This chain joins TRBV6-5 and TRBJ1-5; tentative D call: TRBD1 (5 bases). This CDR3 spans 14 amino acids. V was clipped by 5 bases and J by 7 bases, with 15 bases between them. The germline V gene has CDR1 MNHEY and CDR2 SVGAGI. The CDR3 nucleotides read TGTGCCAGCAGTCCCGTGGGGGGTCGACAGCCCCAGCATTTT. Protein product: CASSPVGGRQPQHF.

The V call is TRBV18, the J call TRBJ1-4; a weak D match, TRBD1 (6 bases). Trimming left V 1 base short and J 7 bases short, with 19 bases between. The CDR3 loop spans 17 amino acids. Germline V lookup: CDR1 KGHSH, CDR2 LQKENI. CDR3: CASSPRSPQGPLEKLFF. The CDR3 DNA is TGTGCCAGCTCACCACGTTCCCCGCAGGGGCCCCTTGAAAAACTGTTTTTT.

This clone was counted a few times. The same CDR3 is also encoded by other DNA sequences in this sample. The gene calls are TRBV7-2 and TRBJ1-2; D not resolved. This CDR3 region has 13 residues. Germline CDR1 and CDR2: SGHTA and FQGNSA. V shed 1 base and J shed 1 base, with 4 bases lying between them. The CDR3 DNA sequence: TGTGCCAGCAGCTTAGGACGTAACTATGGCTACACCTTC. Its protein product is CASSLGRNYGYTF.

J is TRBJ2-3 and V is TRBV3-1 (or the pseudogene TRBV3-2); D gene uncertain. This CDR3 comprises 11 residues. CDR1 LGHDT and CDR2 YNNKEL come from the germline V gene (reference sequence). V lost 3 bases and J lost 13, with 11 bases in between. The CDR3 reads CASSQGHQEYF. The CDR3 nucleotides are TGTGCCAGCAGCCAGGGCCACCAGGAGTATTTT.

CDR3 region: CASSLDVLNYGYTF. DNA of the CDR3: TGTGCCAGCAGCTTAGACGTCCTTAACTATGGCTACACCTTC. The chain has TRBV5-6 and TRBJ1-2; D is ambiguous. V shed 2 bases and J shed 1 base, with 9 bases lying between them. Germline CDR1 and CDR2: SGHDT and YYEEEE. The CDR3 extends over 14 amino acids.